A selection of T cell receptor beta chains follows, all from one sample in a study of naive and memory T cell subsets. From the UMI-ligation and nested PCR reads, TCRdb called clonotypes with MiXCR, one entry per CDR3 protein. The table includes roughly 100,000 distinct CDR3 sequences, approximately 15% detected once. The material sequenced was naive CD8+ T cells from blood. The receptors derive from a human donor in good health. The CDR3 runs from the conserved cysteine through the conserved F or W. The order of the fields is clone size, D gene, J gene, V gene, CDR3 protein, CDR3 DNA. D genes are given only for firm matches. Rows may omit the clone size; those that give it use once, few, many or a size class.

abundance: many
d_gene: .
j_gene: TRBJ2-1
v_gene: TRBV4-3
CDR3aa: CASSKGGSYNEQFF
CDR3nt: TGCGCCAGCAGTAAAGGGGGCTCCTACAATGAGCAGTTCTTC

abundance: many
d_gene: .
j_gene: TRBJ1-5
v_gene: TRBV28
CDR3aa: CASKGWTSNQPQHF
CDR3nt: TGTGCCAGCAAGGGCTGGACAAGCAATCAGCCCCAGCATTTT

abundance: few
d_gene: .
j_gene: TRBJ1-1
v_gene: TRBV9
CDR3aa: CASSVAGANTEAFF
CDR3nt: TGTGCCAGCAGCGTAGCTGGAGCGAACACTGAAGCTTTCTTT

abundance: many
d_gene: .
j_gene: TRBJ1-2
v_gene: TRBV5-4
CDR3aa: CASSLAIGGIASGYTF
CDR3nt: TGTGCCAGCAGCTTGGCCATAGGGGGGATCGCTAGTGGCTACACCTTC

abundance: many
d_gene: .
j_gene: TRBJ2-3
v_gene: TRBV7-5
CDR3aa: CISVPEAPGLVSDTQYF
CDR3nt: .

abundance: .
d_gene: .
j_gene: TRBJ2-2
v_gene: TRBV9
CDR3aa: CASSAPRAGELFF
CDR3nt: TGTGCCAGCAGCGCCCCTAGGGCCGGGGAGCTGTTTTTT

abundance: .
d_gene: .
j_gene: TRBJ2-1
v_gene: TRBV6-2/TRBV6-3
CDR3aa: CASHQDNEQFF
CDR3nt: TGTGCCAGCCACCAGGACAATGAGCAGTTCTTC

abundance: few
d_gene: .
j_gene: TRBJ1-6
v_gene: TRBV7-9
CDR3aa: CASSLESSMDSPLHF
CDR3nt: TGTGCCAGCAGCTTAGAGAGCAGTATGGATTCACCCCTCCACTTT

abundance: .
d_gene: TRBD2
j_gene: TRBJ2-1
v_gene: TRBV27
CDR3aa: CASSLLMPTSGSQGNEQFF
CDR3nt: TGTGCCAGCAGTTTACTTATGCCAACTAGCGGGAGTCAGGGCAATGAGCAGTTCTTC

abundance: .
d_gene: .
j_gene: TRBJ2-5
v_gene: TRBV7-9
CDR3aa: CASSQIPFPTTDNQETQYF
CDR3nt: TGTGCCAGCAGCCAAATCCCTTTCCCCACCACGGACAACCAAGAGACCCAGTACTTC

abundance: .
d_gene: .
j_gene: TRBJ2-2
v_gene: TRBV12-3/TRBV12-4
CDR3aa: CASSDGFTGELFF
CDR3nt: TGTGCCAGCAGCGACGGGTTCACCGGGGAGCTGTTTTTT

abundance: many
d_gene: .
j_gene: TRBJ2-7
v_gene: TRBV19
CDR3aa: CASSPGVVYEQYF
CDR3nt: TGTGCCAGTAGTCCGGGGGTCGTCTACGAGCAGTACTTC

abundance: .
d_gene: .
j_gene: TRBJ1-1
v_gene: TRBV13
CDR3aa: CASSDRRPEAFF
CDR3nt: TGTGCCAGCAGCGATCGCCGTCCTGAAGCTTTCTTT

abundance: .
d_gene: TRBD2
j_gene: TRBJ2-7
v_gene: TRBV4-2
CDR3aa: CASSQERGALYEQYF
CDR3nt: TGTGCCAGCAGCCAGGAGCGGGGGGCCCTCTACGAGCAGTACTTC

abundance: .
d_gene: TRBD1
j_gene: TRBJ1-1
v_gene: TRBV13
CDR3aa: CASILTGAAARTEAFF
CDR3nt: TGTGCCAGCATCCTGACAGGGGCGGCTGCTCGCACTGAAGCTTTCTTT

abundance: few
d_gene: .
j_gene: TRBJ2-7
v_gene: TRBV15
CDR3aa: CATSRDQREQYF
CDR3nt: TGTGCCACCAGCAGAGATCAACGTGAGCAGTACTTC

abundance: many
d_gene: TRBD1
j_gene: TRBJ1-6
v_gene: TRBV19
CDR3aa: CATGQGHNSPLHF
CDR3nt: TGTGCCACCGGACAGGGCCATAATTCACCCCTCCACTTT